A single sample is the source of the 27 T cell receptor beta chains below, sequenced in a study of T-cell memory formation after mild COVID-19 (dated by TCRdb to the early 2020s). Libraries were made using 5' RACE. TCRdb shows the sequencer as Illumina NovaSeq 6000. Through fastp at Q25 and MiXCR, TCRdb rebuilt clones from the public reads, retaining in-frame beta chains. Each CDR3 protein appears once, grouped with its most common genes and DNA. The sample table holds 400,000 to 500,000 distinct CDR3 sequences, of which about 20% were seen once. 8.4% of the sample is held by the ten biggest clonotypes. Specimen: PBMCs or a T cell subset sorted from them (not recorded which). The receptor set was obtained from an adult woman who had mild COVID-19 (a few samples of this study predate the infection). The sample titles of this study are shuffled in the database, so cell type and time point are left out; the donor was told from shared clones.

Comments on this clonotype: This clone may be a read error of a much larger clone one base away. V gene TRBV20-1 combines with J gene TRBJ2-1; D remains unclear. V lost 6 bases, J lost 7 bases, and 7 bases lay in between. The CDR3 length is 10 residues. Per the germline V gene, CDR1 is DFQATT and CDR2 is SNEGSKA (reference sequence). CDR3 amino acids: CSAQQNEQFF. CDR3 DNA: TGCAGTGCGCAGCAAAATGAGCAGTTCTTC.

This clonotype has only a few counts. The chain uses TRBV13 and TRBJ2-3; 10 positions match TRBD1. Germline assignment: CDR1 PRHDT and CDR2 FYEKMQ (reference sequence). The CDR3 is 14 amino acids. V was pared by 6 bases and J by 3 bases, with 3 bases of the junction left unmatched. CDR3 residues: CASSGQGVTDTQYF. Here the CDR3 DNA reads TGTGCCAGCAGTGGACAGGGGGTAACAGATACGCAGTATTTT.

The chain joins TRBV2 to TRBJ2-7; D remains unclear. This CDR3 contains 10 residues. Germline V gene data show CDR1 as SNHLY and CDR2 as FYNNEI. Trimming pared 3 bases from V and 6 bases from J, leaving 3 bases between. This CDR3 is CASSEVEQYF. In DNA, the CDR3 is TGTGCCAGCAGTGAGGTCGAGCAGTACTTC.

This clonotype was seen a handful of times. This chain links TRBV12-3 or TRBV12-4 with TRBJ2-1; 7 positions agree with TRBD2. This CDR3 has 15 residues. The V segment lost 1 base and the J segment 4 bases; nucleotides outside the gene matches: 4. The CDR3 region is CASSLDGGNYNEQFF. CDR3 DNA: TGTGCCAGCAGTTTAGACGGGGGGAATTACAATGAGCAGTTCTTC.

The chain recombines TRBV7-9 with TRBJ2-5; the match to TRBD2 covers 12 bases. Germline V gene sequence: CDR1 SEHNR, CDR2 FQNEAQ (reference sequence). This CDR3 contains 16 residues. V shed 5 bases, J shed 4 bases, and the junction held 8 bases outside the gene matches. In nucleotides, the CDR3 is TGTGCCAGCAGCCCCCCATGGACTAGCGGGACAGAGACCCAGTACTTC. Translating it yields CASSPPWTSGTETQYF.

V and J are TRBV29-1 and TRBJ1-1; D is undetermined. The CDR3 sequence is 19 residues long. Germline values: CDR1 SQVTM, CDR2 ANQGSEA. Trimming removed 6 bases at V and 6 bases at J, with 35 bases between. The CDR3 nucleotides are TGCAGCGTACGCCGGGAGGCAGAAGAATTTAAGAACCTTCGCGCTGAAGCTTTCTTT. It yields the protein CSVRREAEEFKNLRAEAFF.

This clonotype has ten or more counts. J is TRBJ2-5 and V is TRBV2; no definite D call. There are 16 residues in the CDR3. Germline CDR1 is SNHLY and CDR2 is FYNNEI. With 0 bases removed from V and 4 bases from J, the gap between germline ends came to 15 bases. The CDR3 reads CASSEAERTSGETQYF. The CDR3, as DNA: TGTGCCAGCAGTGAAGCAGAGAGGACCTCCGGAGAGACCCAGTACTTC.

A few counts support this clonotype. This chain connects TRBV3-1 to TRBJ2-2, with a weak D call TRBD2 (5 bases). Between the trimmed V and J ends, which lost 5 bases and 4 bases, there was a span of 17 bases. CDR3 length equals 16 residues. From germline, CDR1 is LGHDT and CDR2 YNNKEL (reference sequence). The CDR3 reads CASSEGRALGTGELFF. The CDR3 DNA is TGTGCCAGCAGCGAGGGAAGGGCCTTGGGCACCGGGGAGCTGTTTTTT.

This clonotype has more than one count but fewer than ten. The rearrangement uses TRBV7-2 and TRBJ2-7; 9 positions agree with TRBD2. V shed 3 bases, J shed 6 bases, and the junction held 9 bases outside the gene matches. CDR1 and CDR2 from the germline V gene are SGHTA and FQGNSA. The CDR3 length is 15 residues. CDR3: CASSFGKSGRREQYF. The CDR3 nucleotides read TGTGCCAGCAGCTTCGGAAAAAGCGGGAGGCGCGAGCAGTACTTC.

This clonotype was counted a few times. This chain joins TRBV4-3 and TRBJ2-1; 8 positions agree with TRBD2. This CDR3 spans 17 amino acids. CDR1 is LGHNA, CDR2 YSLEER, per germline. The V gene end was trimmed by 1 base and the J gene end by 6 bases; junction bases not matched to a gene: 11. CDR3 sequence: CASSQASSGSGRNEQFF. As DNA, the CDR3 is TGCGCCAGCAGCCAAGCCTCTAGCGGGTCCGGTCGCAATGAGCAGTTCTTC.

Notes on this clonotype: A clone one base away is much larger, so this may be a read error. This CDR3 is missing its conserved last phenylalanine or tryptophan, likely due to a read error. CDR3 residues: CASSYSSSGTGAYEQYL. The DNA for the CDR3 is TGTGCCAGCAGTTACTCTTCCTCCGGGACAGGGGCCTACGAGCAGTACTTA. The rearrangement uses TRBV6-5 and TRBJ2-7; 10 bases agree with TRBD1. The germline gives CDR1 MNHEY, CDR2 SVGAGI. Trimming removed 0 bases from V and 2 bases from J; junction bases left unmatched: 7. The CDR3 is 17 amino acids.

This clonotype was picked up a small number of times. The chain uses TRBV25-1 and TRBJ1-2, with D unclear. Germline V gene lookup returns CDR1 MGHDK and CDR2 SYGVNS. V lost 8 bases and J lost 11, with 24 bases in between. The CDR3 runs 14 residues. For the CDR3, the DNA is TGTGCCAGCGAAAAGGAGGACGGAACCTCGCCTTACACCTTC. Translation gives CASEKEDGTSPYTF.

This clonotype was picked up a small number of times. The genes are TRBV7-2 and TRBJ1-2; TRBD1 matches 8 bases. The junction had 7 bases not matched to a gene; V was cut back by 5 bases and J by 2 bases. This CDR3 contains 15 residues. Germline V gene sequence: CDR1 SGHTA, CDR2 FQGNSA. CDR3 protein: CASSHGTGGNYGYTF. CDR3 bases: TGTGCCAGCAGCCACGGGACAGGTGGCAACTATGGCTACACCTTC.

V gene TRBV24-1 combines with J gene TRBJ1-2; possibly TRBD1 for D (5 bases). CDR1 and CDR2 (germline): KGHDR, SFDVKD. Trimming left V 7 bases short and J 5 bases short, with 16 bases between. The CDR3 is 14 residues long. The CDR3 reads CATSETGQTYGYTF. CDR3 DNA sequence: TGTGCCACCAGCGAGACGGGGCAGACTTATGGCTACACCTTC.

This clonotype has a handful of counts. The chain uses TRBV15 and TRBJ1-1; D is perhaps TRBD1 (6 bases). Germline CDR1 is LNHNV and CDR2 is YYDKDF (reference sequence). This CDR3 is 16 amino acids long. The V end was cut by 1 base, the J end by 1 base, with 13 bases between. The CDR3 here is CATSRGRGGQNTEAFF. The CDR3 DNA is TGTGCCACCAGCAGAGGCCGCGGGGGACAGAACACTGAAGCTTTCTTT.

This clonotype was observed a handful of times. The V gene is TRBV3-1, the J gene TRBJ2-3; TRBD2 aligns across 7 bases. The germline V gene has CDR1 LGHDT and CDR2 YNNKEL (reference sequence). The CDR3 has 17 amino acids. With 4 bases clipped from V and 2 bases from J, the junction kept 12 bases outside the gene matches. The CDR3 loop reads CASSPALMGGTTDTQYF. The CDR3 coding sequence is TGTGCCAGCAGCCCCGCTTTGATGGGGGGGACCACAGATACGCAGTATTTT.

The J gene is TRBJ2-7, the V gene TRBV30, with TRBD1 identical over 7 bases. J lost 0 bases, V lost 5 bases, and 4 bases had no gene match. Germline values: CDR1 GTSNPN, CDR2 SVGIG (reference sequence). The CDR3 sequence is 13 residues long. The CDR3, as DNA: TGTGCCTGGGCCTGGGACAGCTCCTACGAGCAGTACTTC. Amino acid sequence: CAWAWDSSYEQYF.

This clonotype was counted only a few times. The rearrangement joins TRBV4-2 to TRBJ2-4; possible D gene TRBD2, 6 bases. Between the trimmed V and J ends, which lost 0 bases and 4 bases, there was a span of 10 bases. This CDR3 has 15 residues. Germline V lookup: CDR1 LGHNA, CDR2 YNFKEQ. The chain's CDR3 is CASSQEKAGKNIQYF. DNA for the CDR3: TGTGCCAGCAGCCAAGAAAAGGCGGGGAAAAACATTCAGTACTTC.

The table lists this clonotype with a few counts. The chain recombines TRBV4-3 with TRBJ1-2; perhaps TRBD1 as D (6 bases). Deletions cut 4 bases from V and 6 bases from J, with 9 bases between. Germline V gene data show CDR1 as LGHNA and CDR2 as YSLEER. This CDR3 spans 12 amino acids. As DNA, the CDR3 is TGCGCCAGCAGCCGGGGGGCGGATGGCTACACCTTC. As protein: CASSRGADGYTF.

V usage is TRBV11-2 and J usage is TRBJ2-7, with no clear D. Trimming removed 8 bases from V and 2 bases from J, with 13 bases in between. Germline assignment: CDR1 SGHAT and CDR2 FQNNGV. The length of the CDR3 is 13 residues. CDR3 protein: CASGRTDPYEQYF. CDR3 nucleotide sequence: TGTGCCAGCGGCCGGACCGACCCCTACGAGCAGTACTTC. Full variable domain (rest looked up from reference TRBV11-2 and TRBJ2-7): EAGVAQSPRYKIIEKRQSVAFWCNPISGHATLYWYQQILGQGPKLLIQFQNNGVVDDSQLPKDRFSAERLKGVDSTLKIQPAKLEDSAVYLCASGRTDPYEQYFGPGTRLTVT.

The chain has TRBV30 and TRBJ1-6; weak D call: TRBD1 (5 bases). This CDR3 region has 14 residues. Germline V gives CDR1 GTSNPN, CDR2 SVGIG (reference sequence). Trimming removed 3 bases at V and 10 bases at J, with 16 bases between. DNA for the CDR3: TGTGCCTGGAGACTGGCAGGGTCAAAGTCACCCCTCCACTTT. Protein product: CAWRLAGSKSPLHF.

The J gene is TRBJ2-2, the V gene TRBV12-3 or TRBV12-4, with TRBD2 matching over 13 bases. This CDR3 is 18 amino acids long. V was clipped by 4 bases and J by 0 bases; unmatched bases: 5. CDR3 protein: CASSSIGLAGANTGELFF. The CDR3 DNA sequence: TGTGCCAGCAGTTCCATCGGACTAGCGGGGGCGAACACCGGGGAGCTGTTTTTT.

This clonotype came up a few times. The J gene is TRBJ2-1, the V gene TRBV3-1, with D possibly matching TRBD2 (7 bases). The V and J ends lost 2 bases and 4 bases respectively, with 12 bases between them. The germline V gene encodes CDR1 LGHDT and CDR2 YNNKEL (reference sequence). The CDR3 runs to 15 residues. The CDR3 region has the DNA TGTGCCAGCAGCCAAATGGCGGGGGCTTACAATGAGCAGTTCTTC. Translation: CASSQMAGAYNEQFF.

This clonotype was picked up a small number of times. CDR3 coding DNA: TGCGCCAGCAGCCTTTCCTTAACCGGGGAGCTGTTTTTT. It is translated as CASSLSLTGELFF. The chain has TRBV4-1 and TRBJ2-2; D is undetermined. The CDR3 contains 13 residues. Germline values: CDR1 MGHRA, CDR2 YSYEKL. V was pared by 4 bases and J by 5 bases, with 8 bases between.

The V call is TRBV9, the J call TRBJ1-2; 7 bases map to TRBD1. Germline V CDR1 and CDR2: SGDLS, YYNGEE. The CDR3 sequence is 14 residues long. V shed 3 bases, J shed 5 bases, and the junction held 7 bases outside the gene matches. The CDR3: CASSGGTELYGYTF. In DNA form, the CDR3 reads TGTGCCAGCAGCGGCGGGACAGAGCTGTATGGCTACACCTTC.

This clonotype was counted at least ten times. The V call is TRBV7-9, the J call TRBJ2-2; possible D gene TRBD1, 5 bases. The CDR3 length is 12 residues. CDR1 is SEHNR, CDR2 FQNEAQ, per germline (reference sequence). Here the CDR3 DNA reads TGTGCTCACTCCCAGGGCACCGGGGAGCTGTTTTTT. It translates to CAHSQGTGELFF.

This clonotype has just a few counts. This chain joins TRBV5-1 and TRBJ2-3; 11 positions agree with TRBD2. V lost 1 base to trimming and J lost 0 bases; unmatched junction nucleotides: 10. The CDR3 loop spans 19 amino acids. Looked up from germline, CDR1 is SGHRS and CDR2 is YFSETQ. In nucleotides, the CDR3 is TGCGCCAGCAGCTTGAGGGCTAGCGGGGGGACTCCTAGCACAGATACGCAGTATTTT. Protein: CASSLRASGGTPSTDTQYF.